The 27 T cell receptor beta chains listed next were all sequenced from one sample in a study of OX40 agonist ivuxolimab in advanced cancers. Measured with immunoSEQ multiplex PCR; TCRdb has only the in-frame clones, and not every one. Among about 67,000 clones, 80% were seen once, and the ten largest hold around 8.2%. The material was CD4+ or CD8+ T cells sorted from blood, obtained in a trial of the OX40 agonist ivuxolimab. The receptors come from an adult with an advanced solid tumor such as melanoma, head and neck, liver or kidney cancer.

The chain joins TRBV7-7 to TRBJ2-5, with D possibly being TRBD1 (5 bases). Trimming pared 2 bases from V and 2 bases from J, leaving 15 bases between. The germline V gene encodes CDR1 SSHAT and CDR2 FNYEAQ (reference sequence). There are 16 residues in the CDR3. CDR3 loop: CASSLLGQGGQETQYF. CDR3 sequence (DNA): TGTGCCAGCAGCTTATTGGGCCAGGGTGGGCAAGAGACCCAGTACTTC.

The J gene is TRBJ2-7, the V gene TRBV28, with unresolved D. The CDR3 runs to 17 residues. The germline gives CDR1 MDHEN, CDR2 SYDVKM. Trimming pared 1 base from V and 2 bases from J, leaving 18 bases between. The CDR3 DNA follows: TGTGCCAGCAGTTTATTTGGTGGGCTCAATGCCCCCTACGAGCAGTACTTC. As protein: CASSLFGGLNAPYEQYF.

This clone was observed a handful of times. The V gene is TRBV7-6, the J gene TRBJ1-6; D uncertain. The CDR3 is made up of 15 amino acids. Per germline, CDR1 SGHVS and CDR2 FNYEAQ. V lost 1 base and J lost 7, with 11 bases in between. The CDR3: CASSLVSSGNSPLHF. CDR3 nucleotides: TGTGCCAGCAGCTTAGTCTCCTCGGGAAATTCACCCCTCCACTTT. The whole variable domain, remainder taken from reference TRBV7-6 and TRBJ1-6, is GAGVSQSPRYKVTKRGQDVALRCDPISGHVSLYWYRQALGQGPEFLTYFNYEAQQDKSGLPNDRFSAERPEGSISTLTIQRTEQRDSAMYRCASSLVSSGNSPLHFGNGTRLTVT.

CDR3 sequence (DNA): TGTGCCAGCAGCGTCTATCATACCGGGGAGCTGTTTTTT. Amino acids: CASSVYHTGELFF. The chain joins TRBV9 to TRBJ2-2; D ambiguous. This CDR3 comprises 13 residues. Per germline, CDR1 SGDLS and CDR2 YYNGEE. V lost 2 bases and J lost 5, with 7 bases in between.

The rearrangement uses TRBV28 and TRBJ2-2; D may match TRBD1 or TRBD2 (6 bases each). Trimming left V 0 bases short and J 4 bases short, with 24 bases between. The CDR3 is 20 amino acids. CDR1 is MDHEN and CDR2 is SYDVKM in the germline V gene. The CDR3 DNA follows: TGTGCCAGCAGTTTATGGGGATTATCGGGGGCCCGTGGTAGCACCGGGGAGCTGTTTTTT. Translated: CASSLWGLSGARGSTGELFF.

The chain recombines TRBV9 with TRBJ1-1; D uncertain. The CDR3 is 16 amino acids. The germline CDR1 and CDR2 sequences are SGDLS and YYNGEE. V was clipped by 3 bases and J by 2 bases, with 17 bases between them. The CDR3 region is CASSAQSGVYNTEAFF. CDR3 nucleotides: TGTGCCAGCAGCGCACAAAGTGGGGTTTATAACACTGAAGCTTTCTTT. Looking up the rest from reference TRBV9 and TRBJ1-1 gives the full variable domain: DSGVTQTPKHLITATGQRVTLRCSPRSGDLSVYWYQQSLDQGLQFLIQYYNGEERAKGNILERFSAQQFPDLHSELNLSSLELGDSALYFCASSAQSGVYNTEAFFGQGTRLTVV.

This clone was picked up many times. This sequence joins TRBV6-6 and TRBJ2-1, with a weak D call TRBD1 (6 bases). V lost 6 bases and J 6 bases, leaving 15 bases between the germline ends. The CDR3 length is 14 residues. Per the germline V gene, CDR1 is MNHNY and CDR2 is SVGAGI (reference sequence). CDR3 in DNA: TGTGCCAGCAGACGAGGGGGTTTAATCAATGAGCAGTTCTTC. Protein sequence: CASRRGGLINEQFF.

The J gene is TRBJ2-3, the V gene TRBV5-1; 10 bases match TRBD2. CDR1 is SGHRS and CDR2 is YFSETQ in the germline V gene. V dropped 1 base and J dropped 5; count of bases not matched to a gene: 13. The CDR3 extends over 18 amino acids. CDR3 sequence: CASSLRSVAGGLLDTQYF. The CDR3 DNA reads TGCGCCAGCAGCTTGCGGTCGGTAGCGGGGGGCCTCCTAGATACGCAGTATTTT.

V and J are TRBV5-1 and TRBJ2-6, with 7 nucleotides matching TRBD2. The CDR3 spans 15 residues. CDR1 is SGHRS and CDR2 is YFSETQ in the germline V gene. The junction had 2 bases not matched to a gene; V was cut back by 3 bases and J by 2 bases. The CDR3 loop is CASSWEGTGANVLTF. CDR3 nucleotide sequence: TGCGCCAGCAGCTGGGAGGGAACTGGGGCCAACGTCCTGACTTTC.

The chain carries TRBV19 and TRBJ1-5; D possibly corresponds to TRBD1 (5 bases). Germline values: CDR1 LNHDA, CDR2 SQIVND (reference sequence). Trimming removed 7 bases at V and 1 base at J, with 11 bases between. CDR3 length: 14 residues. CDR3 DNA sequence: TGTGCCAGTATCCTCGGGGGAAGCAATCAGCCCCAGCATTTT. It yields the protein CASILGGSNQPQHF.

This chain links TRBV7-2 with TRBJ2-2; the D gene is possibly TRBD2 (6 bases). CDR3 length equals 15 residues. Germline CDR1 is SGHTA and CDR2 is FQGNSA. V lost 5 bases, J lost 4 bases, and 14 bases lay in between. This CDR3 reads CASSQDYSGTGELFF. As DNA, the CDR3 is TGTGCCAGCAGCCAGGACTACTCTGGCACCGGGGAGCTGTTTTTT.

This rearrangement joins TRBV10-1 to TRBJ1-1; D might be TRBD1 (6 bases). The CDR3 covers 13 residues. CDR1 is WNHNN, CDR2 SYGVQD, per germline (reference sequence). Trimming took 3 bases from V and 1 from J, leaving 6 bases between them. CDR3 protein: CASSEQGNTEAFF. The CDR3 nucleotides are TGCGCCAGCAGTGAACAGGGGAACACTGAAGCTTTCTTT.

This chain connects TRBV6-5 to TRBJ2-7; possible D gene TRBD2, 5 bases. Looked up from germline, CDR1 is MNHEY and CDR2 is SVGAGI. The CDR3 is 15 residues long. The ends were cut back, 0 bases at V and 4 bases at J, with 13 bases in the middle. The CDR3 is CASSYSGSGPYEQYF. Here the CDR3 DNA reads TGTGCCAGCAGTTACTCAGGAAGCGGACCATACGAGCAGTACTTC.

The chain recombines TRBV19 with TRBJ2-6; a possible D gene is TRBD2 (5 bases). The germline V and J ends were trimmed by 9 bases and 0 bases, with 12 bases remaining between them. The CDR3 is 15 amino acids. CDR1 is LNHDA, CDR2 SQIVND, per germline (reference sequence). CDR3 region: CASTGETSGANVLTF. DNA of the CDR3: TGTGCCAGCACCGGGGAGACCTCTGGGGCCAACGTCCTGACTTTC.

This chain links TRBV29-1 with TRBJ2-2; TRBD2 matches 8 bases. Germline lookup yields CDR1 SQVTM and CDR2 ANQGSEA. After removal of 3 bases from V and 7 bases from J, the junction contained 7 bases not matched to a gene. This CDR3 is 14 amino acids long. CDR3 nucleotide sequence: TGCAGCGTTGAGGGTAGCGGGAATTTCGGGGAGCTGTTTTTT. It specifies CSVEGSGNFGELFF.

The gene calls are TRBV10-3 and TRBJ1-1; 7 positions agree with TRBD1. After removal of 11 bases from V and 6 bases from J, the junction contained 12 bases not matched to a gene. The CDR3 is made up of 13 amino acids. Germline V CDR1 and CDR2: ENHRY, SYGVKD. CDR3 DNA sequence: TGTGCCGCCACTGCCGACAGGGAAGCTGAAGCTTTCTTT. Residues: CAATADREAEAFF.

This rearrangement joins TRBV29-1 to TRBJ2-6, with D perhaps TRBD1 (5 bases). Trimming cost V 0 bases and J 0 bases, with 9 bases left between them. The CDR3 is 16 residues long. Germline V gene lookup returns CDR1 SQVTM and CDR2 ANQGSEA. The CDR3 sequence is CSVEDWGGSGANVLTF. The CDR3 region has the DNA TGCAGCGTTGAAGATTGGGGCGGCTCTGGGGCCAACGTCCTGACTTTC.

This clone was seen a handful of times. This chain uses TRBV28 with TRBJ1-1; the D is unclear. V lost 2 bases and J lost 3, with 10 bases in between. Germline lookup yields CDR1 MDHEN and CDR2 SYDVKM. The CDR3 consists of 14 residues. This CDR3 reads CASSLQGWYTEAFF. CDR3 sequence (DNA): TGTGCCAGCAGTTTACAAGGGTGGTACACTGAAGCTTTCTTT.

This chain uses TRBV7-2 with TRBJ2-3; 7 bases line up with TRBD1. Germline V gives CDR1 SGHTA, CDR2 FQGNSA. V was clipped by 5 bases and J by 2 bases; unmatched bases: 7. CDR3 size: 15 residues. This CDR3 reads CASSPRQGNTDTQYF. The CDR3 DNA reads TGTGCCAGCAGCCCCCGACAGGGAAACACAGATACGCAGTATTTT.

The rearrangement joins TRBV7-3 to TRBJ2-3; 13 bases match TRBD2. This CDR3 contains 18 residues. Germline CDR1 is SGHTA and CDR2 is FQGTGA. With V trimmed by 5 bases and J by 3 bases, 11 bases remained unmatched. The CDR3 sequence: CASSPGLAGARGTDTQYF. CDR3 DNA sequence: TGTGCCAGCAGCCCCGGACTAGCGGGAGCACGTGGGACAGATACGCAGTATTTT.

The DNA for the CDR3 is TGTGCCAGCAGCTTAGCGGCGAACACTGAAGCTTTCTTT. It encodes CASSLAANTEAFF. The chain carries TRBV7-8 and TRBJ1-1; D is undetermined. Germline CDR1 reads SGHVS; CDR2 reads FQNEAQ. This CDR3 has 13 amino acids. Trimming took 0 bases from V and 1 from J, leaving 3 bases between them.

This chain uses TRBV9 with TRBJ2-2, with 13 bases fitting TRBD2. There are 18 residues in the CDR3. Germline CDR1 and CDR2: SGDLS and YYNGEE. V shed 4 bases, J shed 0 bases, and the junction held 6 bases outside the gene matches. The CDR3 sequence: CASSPRLAGGPNTGELFF. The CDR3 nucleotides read TGTGCCAGCAGCCCTCGACTAGCGGGAGGTCCGAACACCGGGGAGCTGTTTTTT.

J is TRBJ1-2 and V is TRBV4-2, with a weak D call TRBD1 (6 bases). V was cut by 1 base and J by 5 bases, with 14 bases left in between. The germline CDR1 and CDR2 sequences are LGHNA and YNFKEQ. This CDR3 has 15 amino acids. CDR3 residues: CASSQVPGQPYGYTF. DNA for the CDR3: TGTGCCAGCAGCCAAGTACCGGGACAACCATATGGCTACACCTTC.

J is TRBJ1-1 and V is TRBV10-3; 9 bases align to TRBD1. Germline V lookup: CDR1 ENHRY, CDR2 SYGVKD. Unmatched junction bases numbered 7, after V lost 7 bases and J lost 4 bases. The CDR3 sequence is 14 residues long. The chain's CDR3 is CAINTQGASTEAFF. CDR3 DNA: TGTGCCATCAATACACAGGGGGCCAGCACTGAAGCTTTCTTT.

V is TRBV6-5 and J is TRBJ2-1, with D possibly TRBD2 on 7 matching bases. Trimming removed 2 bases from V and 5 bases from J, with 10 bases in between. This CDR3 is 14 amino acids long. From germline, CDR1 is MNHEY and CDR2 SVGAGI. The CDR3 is CASSYRGADNEQFF. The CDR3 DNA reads TGTGCCAGCAGTTACCGGGGGGCAGACAATGAGCAGTTCTTC.

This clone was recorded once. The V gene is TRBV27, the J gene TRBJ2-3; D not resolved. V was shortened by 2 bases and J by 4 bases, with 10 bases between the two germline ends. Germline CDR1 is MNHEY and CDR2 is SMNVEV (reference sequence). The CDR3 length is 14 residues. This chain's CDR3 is CASSLQVTPDTQYF. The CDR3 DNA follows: TGTGCCAGCAGTTTACAGGTTACCCCAGATACGCAGTATTTT.

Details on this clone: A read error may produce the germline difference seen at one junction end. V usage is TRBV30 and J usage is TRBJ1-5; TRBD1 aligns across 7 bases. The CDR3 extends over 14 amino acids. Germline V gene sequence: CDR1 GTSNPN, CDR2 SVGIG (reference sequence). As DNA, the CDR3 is TGTGCCTGGAGGGGCGGACAGGAGCCATCAGCCCCAGCATTT. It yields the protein CAWRGGQEPSAPAF.